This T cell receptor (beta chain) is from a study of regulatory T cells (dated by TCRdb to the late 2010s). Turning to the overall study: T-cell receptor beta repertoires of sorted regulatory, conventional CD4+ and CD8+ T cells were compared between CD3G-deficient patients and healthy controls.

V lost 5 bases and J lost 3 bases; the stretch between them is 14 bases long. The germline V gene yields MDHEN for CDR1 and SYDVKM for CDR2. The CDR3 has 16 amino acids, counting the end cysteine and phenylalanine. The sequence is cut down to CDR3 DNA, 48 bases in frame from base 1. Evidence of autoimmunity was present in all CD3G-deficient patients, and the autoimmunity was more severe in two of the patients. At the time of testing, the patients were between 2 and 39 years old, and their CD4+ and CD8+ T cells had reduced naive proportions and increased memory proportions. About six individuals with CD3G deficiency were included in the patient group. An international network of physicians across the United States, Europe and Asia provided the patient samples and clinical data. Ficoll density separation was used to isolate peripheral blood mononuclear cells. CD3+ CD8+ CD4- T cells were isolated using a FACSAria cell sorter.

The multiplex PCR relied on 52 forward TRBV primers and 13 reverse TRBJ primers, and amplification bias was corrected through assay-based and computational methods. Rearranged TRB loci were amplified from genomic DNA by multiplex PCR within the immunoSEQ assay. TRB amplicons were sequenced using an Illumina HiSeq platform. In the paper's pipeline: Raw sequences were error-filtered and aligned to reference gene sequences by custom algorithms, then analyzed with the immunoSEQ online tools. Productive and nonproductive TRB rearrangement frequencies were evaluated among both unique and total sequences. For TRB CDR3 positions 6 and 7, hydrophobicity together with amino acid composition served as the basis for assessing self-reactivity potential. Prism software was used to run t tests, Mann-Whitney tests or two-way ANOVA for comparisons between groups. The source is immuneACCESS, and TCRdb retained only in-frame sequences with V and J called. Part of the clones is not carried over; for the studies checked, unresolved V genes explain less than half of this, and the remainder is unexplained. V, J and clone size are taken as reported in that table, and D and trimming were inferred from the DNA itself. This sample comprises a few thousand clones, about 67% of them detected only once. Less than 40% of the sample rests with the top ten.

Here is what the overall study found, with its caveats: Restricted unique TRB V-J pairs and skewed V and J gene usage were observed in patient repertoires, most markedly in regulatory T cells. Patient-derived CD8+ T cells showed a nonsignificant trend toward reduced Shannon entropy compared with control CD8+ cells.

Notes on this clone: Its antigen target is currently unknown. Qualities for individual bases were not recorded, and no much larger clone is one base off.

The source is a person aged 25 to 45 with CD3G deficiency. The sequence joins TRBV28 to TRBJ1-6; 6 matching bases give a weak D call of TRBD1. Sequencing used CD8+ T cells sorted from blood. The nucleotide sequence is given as TGTGCCAGCAGTCACTCAGGGGCAGGCTATAATTCACCCCTCCACTTT. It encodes CASSHSGAGYNSPLHF.